This T cell receptor beta chain was sequenced in a study of blood T cell repertoires in COVID-19. Study overall: Sites in the United States, Italy and Spain provided acute and convalescent COVID-19 samples. T cells, B-cell-depleted T cells, or PBMCs supplied cDNA or gDNA.

Comments on this clone: Other DNA sequences in this specimen translate into the identical CDR3.

Original methodology: Cell counts per sample came from amplifying reference gene primers. Measured with immunoSEQ multiplex PCR; TCRdb has only the in-frame clones, and not every one. V and J calls and clone size are copied from that table; D and trimming were computed from the DNA. The sample holds around 130,000 clones; 84% are singletons and the top ten take 9% to 15%. The ends were cut back, 0 bases at V and 5 bases at J, with 9 bases in the middle. Germline assignment: CDR1 SGHRS and CDR2 YFSETQ. The CDR3 is 15 residues long. Sequencing input: peripheral blood. This TCR was recovered from a woman in her sixties or seventies with acute or convalescent COVID-19. V and J are TRBV5-1 and TRBJ1-6, with a weak D call TRBD1 (6 bases). This CDR3 reads CASSLGQGNNSPLHF. The CDR3 DNA reads TGCGCCAGCAGCTTGGGGCAGGGGAATAATTCACCCCTCCACTTT. Together with reference TRBV5-1 and TRBJ1-6, the CDR3 gives the full variable domain: KAGVTQTPRYLIKTRGQQVTLSCSPISGHRSVSWYQQTPGQGLQFLFEYFSETQRNKGNFPGRFSGRQFSNSRSEMNVSTLELGDSALYLCASSLGQGNNSPLHFGNGTRLTVT.